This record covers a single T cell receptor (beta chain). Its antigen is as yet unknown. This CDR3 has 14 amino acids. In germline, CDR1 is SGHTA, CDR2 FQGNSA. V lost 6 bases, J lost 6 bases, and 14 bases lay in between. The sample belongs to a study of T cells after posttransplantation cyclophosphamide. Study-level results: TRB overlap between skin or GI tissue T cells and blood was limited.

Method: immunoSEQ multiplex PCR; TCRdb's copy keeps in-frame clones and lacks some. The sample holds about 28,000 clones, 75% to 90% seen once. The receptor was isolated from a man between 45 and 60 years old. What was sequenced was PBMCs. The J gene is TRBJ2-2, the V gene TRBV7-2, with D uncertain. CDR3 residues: CASRYPSYAGELFF. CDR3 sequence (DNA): TGTGCCAGCAGATATCCTAGTTACGCCGGGGAGCTGTTTTTT.